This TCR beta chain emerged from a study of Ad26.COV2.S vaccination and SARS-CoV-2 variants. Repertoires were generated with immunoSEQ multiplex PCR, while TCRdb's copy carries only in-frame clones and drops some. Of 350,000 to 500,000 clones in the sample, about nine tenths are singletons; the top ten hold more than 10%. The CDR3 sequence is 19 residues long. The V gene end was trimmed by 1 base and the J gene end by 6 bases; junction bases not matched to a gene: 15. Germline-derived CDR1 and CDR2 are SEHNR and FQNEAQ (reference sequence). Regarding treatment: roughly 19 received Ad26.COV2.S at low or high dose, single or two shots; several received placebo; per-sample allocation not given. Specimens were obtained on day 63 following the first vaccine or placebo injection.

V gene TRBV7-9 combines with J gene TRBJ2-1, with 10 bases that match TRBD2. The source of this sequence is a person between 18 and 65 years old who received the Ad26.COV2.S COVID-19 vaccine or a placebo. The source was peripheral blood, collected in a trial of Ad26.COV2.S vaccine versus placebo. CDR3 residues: CASSLEVLAGATFGNEQFF. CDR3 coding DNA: TGTGCCAGCAGCTTAGAGGTCCTAGCGGGAGCAACGTTTGGCAATGAGCAGTTCTTC.